This T cell receptor beta chain appears in the sequencing data of a study of technical replicates of blood from a few donors. The data were produced by immunoSEQ multiplex PCR, yet TCRdb's version contains in-frame clones alone and is incomplete. In the table there are roughly 80,000 clones, around 93% of which are singletons. Germline V gene data show CDR1 as MDHEN and CDR2 as SYDVKM. The CDR3 covers 13 residues. The junction had 4 bases not matched to a gene; V was cut back by 6 bases and J by 6 bases. The chain is built from TRBV28 and TRBJ1-2; TRBD1 matches at 10 bases. Material for sequencing was T cells isolated from PBMCs. The origin of this receptor is a human donor in good health. The CDR3 protein is CASSHGTGDGYTF. As DNA, the CDR3 is TGTGCCAGCAGCCACGGGACAGGGGATGGCTACACCTTC.